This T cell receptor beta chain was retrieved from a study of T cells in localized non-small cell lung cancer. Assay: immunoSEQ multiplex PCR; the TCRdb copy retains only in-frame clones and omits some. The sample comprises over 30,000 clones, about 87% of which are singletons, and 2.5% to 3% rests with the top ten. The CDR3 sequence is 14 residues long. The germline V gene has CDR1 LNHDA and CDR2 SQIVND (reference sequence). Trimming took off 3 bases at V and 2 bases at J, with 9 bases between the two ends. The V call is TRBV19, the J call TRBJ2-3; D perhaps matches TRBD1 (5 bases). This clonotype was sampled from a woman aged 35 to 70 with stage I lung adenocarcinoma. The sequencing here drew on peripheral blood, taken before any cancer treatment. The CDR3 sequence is CASSIATVTDTQYF. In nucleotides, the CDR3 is TGTGCCAGTAGTATCGCGACAGTCACAGATACGCAGTATTTT.